Here is one T cell receptor beta chain with its context. Its antigen is as yet unknown. The data were taken from a study of cytomegalovirus exposure and HLA in healthy donors. General study points: Follow-up analysis seemed to connect common viral pathogens with several of the most significant clusters identified.

Primers for the PCR totalled 60 Vbeta and 13 Jbeta. Some clones are missing from TCRdb's copy, which holds only in-frame ones; the method was immunoSEQ multiplex PCR. This sample has 150,000 to 200,000 clones, with about four fifths found just once. This TCR was sampled from a man aged 35-49 years in good health and CMV-seropositive. The sample taken for sequencing was PBMCs.

Written as DNA, the CDR3 is TGTGCCAGCAACGGGGGGTATAATTCACCCCTCCACTTT. Its translation: CASNGGYNSPLHF. The chain combines TRBV27 with TRBJ1-6; tentatively, D is TRBD1 (5 bases). With 7 bases removed from V and 4 bases from J, the gap between germline ends came to 8 bases. The CDR3 has 13 amino acids. CDR1 MNHEY and CDR2 SMNVEV come from the germline V gene (reference sequence).